What follows are 28 T cell receptor beta chains derived from one specimen sequenced in a study of blood T cell repertoires in COVID-19. This table comes from immunoSEQ multiplex PCR, and its TCRdb copy is limited to in-frame clones, with some not included. The profile covers some 490,000 clones, with 70% to 90% appearing a single time and 3% to 3.5% taken by the ten largest. The sequenced sample was peripheral blood. All receptors come from a human donor in a cohort sampled during active COVID-19.

The chain employs TRBV7-2 and TRBJ1-4, with a possible D match to TRBD1 (5 bases). Trimming left V 5 bases short and J 3 bases short, with 19 bases between. The CDR3 spans 17 residues. Germline CDR1 is SGHTA and CDR2 is FQGNSA. CDR3 DNA sequence: TGTGCCAGCAGCCCGTTGATGAACAGGCGCTCTAATGAAAAACTGTTTTTT. This gives the protein CASSPLMNRRSNEKLFF.

This clone was picked up one time. V and J are TRBV27 and TRBJ1-1, with TRBD1 matching over 7 bases. The germline CDR1 and CDR2 sequences are MNHEY and SMNVEV (reference sequence). Losses at the gene ends were 1 base for V and 5 bases for J; bases not matched to a gene: 1. This CDR3 is 13 amino acids long. The CDR3 DNA is TGTGCCAGCAGTTTATACAGGGGAACTGAAGCTTTCTTT. Translated, it gives CASSLYRGTEAFF.

CDR3 in DNA: TGTGCCAGCTCACCACCGTACCAGGGGGCCGGAGGGGAGCTGTTTTTT. Translating gives CASSPPYQGAGGELFF. This chain joins TRBV18 and TRBJ2-2; 8 bases line up with TRBD1. J was trimmed by 8 bases and V by 0 bases; bases with no gene match: 8. CDR3 length equals 16 residues. Per the germline V gene, CDR1 is KGHSH and CDR2 is LQKENI.

V and J are TRBV7-2 and TRBJ1-5; 8 positions agree with TRBD1. Germline assignment: CDR1 SGHTA and CDR2 FQGNSA. The V gene end was trimmed by 5 bases and the J gene end by 4 bases; junction bases not matched to a gene: 4. The CDR3 runs to 14 residues. DNA of the CDR3: TGTGCCAGCAGCCCGACAGGGGCTAATCAGCCCCAGCATTTT. It translates to CASSPTGANQPQHF.

The V gene is TRBV4-1, the J gene TRBJ2-5, with a weak D call TRBD1 (5 bases). The germline CDR1 and CDR2 sequences are MGHRA and YSYEKL. The CDR3 covers 14 residues. V was trimmed by 0 bases and J by 3 bases, leaving 8 bases between them. The CDR3 loop is CASSQDQGKETQYF. CDR3 nucleotide sequence: TGCGCCAGCAGCCAAGATCAGGGAAAAGAGACCCAGTACTTC.

The CDR3 DNA sequence: TGCGCCAGCAGCCGATTTGGGGGGGACTCCTACGAGCAGTACTTC. It yields the protein CASSRFGGDSYEQYF. V usage is TRBV4-3 and J usage is TRBJ2-7, with TRBD2 matching 7 bases. CDR1 is LGHNA, CDR2 YSLEER, per germline. This CDR3 contains 15 residues. With V trimmed by 4 bases and J by 0 bases, 6 bases remained unmatched.

The chain combines TRBV6-5 with TRBJ1-1; 8 bases agree with TRBD1. The CDR3 consists of 13 residues. V was clipped by 10 bases and J by 4 bases; unmatched bases: 8. The V gene's germline CDR1 is MNHEY and CDR2 SVGAGI. The CDR3 here is CAIQGGLATEAFF. The DNA of the CDR3 is TGTGCCATACAGGGGGGTTTGGCCACTGAAGCTTTCTTT.

The CDR3 DNA reads TGTGCCAGTAGTATTATAGATGCGAGCAATCAGCCCCAGCATTTT. Translation: CASSIIDASNQPQHF. The chain recombines TRBV19 with TRBJ1-5; D is unresolved. Trimming stripped 3 bases from V and 1 base from J, with 10 bases between. CDR1 and CDR2 from the germline V gene are LNHDA and SQIVND (reference sequence). CDR3 length equals 15 residues.

The V gene is TRBV5-5, the J gene TRBJ2-1; the match to TRBD2 covers 7 bases. Losses at the gene ends were 3 bases for V and 2 bases for J; bases not matched to a gene: 5. The CDR3 contains 15 residues. Germline V CDR1 and CDR2: SGHKS, YYEKEE (reference sequence). The chain's CDR3 is CASSSESGTYNEQFF. The CDR3 region has the DNA TGTGCCAGCAGCTCCGAGAGCGGGACCTACAATGAGCAGTTCTTC. Variable domain in full (rest from reference TRBV5-5 and TRBJ2-1): DAGVTQSPTHLIKTRGQQVTLRCSPISGHKSVSWYQQVLGQGPQFIFQYYEKEERGRGNFPDRFSARQFPNYSSELNVNALLLGDSALYLCASSSESGTYNEQFFGPGTRLTVL.

This rearrangement joins TRBV6-5 to TRBJ2-1, with 9 bases aligning to TRBD1. Germline CDR1 reads MNHEY; CDR2 reads SVGAGI. The CDR3 spans 15 residues. Losses at the gene ends were 6 bases for V and 7 bases for J; bases not matched to a gene: 10. CDR3 in DNA: TGTGCCAGCAGCCCCGGGACAGGGAACAGGAATGAGCAGTTCTTC. Protein sequence: CASSPGTGNRNEQFF.

A single count supports this clone. This chain joins TRBV6-5 and TRBJ1-1; the D gene is possibly TRBD1 (5 bases). Germline-derived CDR1 and CDR2 are MNHEY and SVGAGI. The CDR3 contains 13 residues. With 6 bases removed from V and 1 base from J, the gap between germline ends came to 9 bases. CDR3 DNA sequence: TGTGCCAGCAGCCCAAGGGGGAACACTGAAGCTTTCTTT. This codes for CASSPRGNTEAFF.

In this sample, this clone turned up a few times. The V gene is TRBV27, the J gene TRBJ1-6; 8 bases are a match to TRBD1. Losses at the gene ends were 5 bases for V and 9 bases for J; bases not matched to a gene: 9. Germline CDR1 is MNHEY and CDR2 is SMNVEV (reference sequence). The CDR3 covers 15 residues. CDR3 DNA: TGTGCCAGCAGTCCCTCGACAGGGGTGGCTTCACCCCTCCACTTT. As protein: CASSPSTGVASPLHF.

The chain combines TRBV5-1 with TRBJ2-2; D gene ambiguous. The CDR3 spans 14 residues. V lost 8 bases, J lost 1 base, and 12 bases lay in between. The germline CDR1 and CDR2 sequences are SGHRS and YFSETQ. CDR3 region: CASAIPRNTGELFF. Here the CDR3 DNA reads TGCGCCAGTGCTATACCCCGGAACACCGGGGAGCTGTTTTTT.

The V and J genes are TRBV6-5 and TRBJ1-2; the match to TRBD1 covers 7 bases. With V trimmed by 0 bases and J by 3 bases, 1 base remained unmatched. This CDR3 comprises 14 residues. Germline V gene lookup returns CDR1 MNHEY and CDR2 SVGAGI. CDR3: CASSYSDRDYGYTF. The CDR3 DNA follows: TGTGCCAGCAGTTACTCCGACAGGGACTATGGCTACACCTTC.

The rearrangement uses TRBV6-6 and TRBJ2-7, with D possibly matching TRBD2 (7 bases). Germline CDR1 MNHNY, CDR2 SVGAGI (reference sequence). CDR3 length: 13 residues. V shed 7 bases and J shed 0 bases, with 10 bases lying between them. The CDR3: CASNRGASYEQYF. CDR3 nucleotide sequence: TGTGCCAGCAATCGGGGGGCCTCCTACGAGCAGTACTTC.

V is TRBV19 and J is TRBJ1-4; 9 bases map to TRBD1. This CDR3 region has 14 residues. Per the germline V gene, CDR1 is LNHDA and CDR2 is SQIVND (reference sequence). The V and J ends lost 6 bases and 10 bases, in that order; junction bases with no gene match: 9. The CDR3 nucleotides read TGTGCCAGTAGAGGGACAGGGTCGATTGGAAAACTGTTTTTT. This encodes CASRGTGSIGKLFF.

The CDR3 spells CASSPPTSGSLYF. The DNA of the CDR3 is TGTGCCAGCTCACCACCTACTAGCGGGAGTTTGTATTTT. The rearrangement joins TRBV18 to TRBJ2-3, with 11 bases matching TRBD2. The CDR3 spans 13 residues. J gave up 14 bases and V 0 bases, and 4 bases lay outside the gene matches. Germline values: CDR1 KGHSH, CDR2 LQKENI.

The chain recombines TRBV7-2 with TRBJ2-3, with D possibly matching TRBD1 (6 bases). The CDR3 is 15 amino acids. Trimming shortened V by 7 bases and J by 0 bases, and 14 bases separated the two germline ends. CDR1 and CDR2 (germline): SGHTA, FQGNSA. DNA of the CDR3: TGTGCCAGCACTCGAAGAAGGGGGAGCACAGATACGCAGTATTTT. This sequence encodes CASTRRRGSTDTQYF. Full variable domain (remainder filled in from reference TRBV7-2 and TRBJ2-3): GAGVSQSPSNKVTEKGKDVELRCDPISGHTALYWYRQSLGQGLEFLIYFQGNSAPDKSGLPSDRFSAERTGGSVSTLTIQRTQQEDSAVYLCASTRRRGSTDTQYFGPGTRLTVL.

The chain couples TRBV7-6 to TRBJ1-2, with 9 bases matching TRBD1. J was trimmed by 6 bases and V by 4 bases; bases with no gene match: 12. The germline gives CDR1 SGHVS, CDR2 FNYEAQ. CDR3 length equals 16 residues. The chain's CDR3 is CASSSQTGGIINGYTF. The CDR3 DNA reads TGTGCCAGCAGCTCCCAGACAGGGGGTATAATAAATGGCTACACCTTC.

This chain links TRBV6-5 with TRBJ1-1; unclear D gene. The CDR3 has 14 residues. Germline V gives CDR1 MNHEY, CDR2 SVGAGI. Trimming cost V 6 bases and J 0 bases, with 11 bases left between them. CDR3: CASRNHGVNTEAFF. CDR3 DNA: TGTGCCAGCAGGAATCACGGGGTGAACACTGAAGCTTTCTTT.

The chain links TRBV6-2 or TRBV6-3 to TRBJ1-4, with 8 bases matching TRBD1. The CDR3 is 19 amino acids. The germline gives CDR1 MNHEY, CDR2 SVGEGT. V was pared by 0 bases and J by 6 bases, with 15 bases of the junction left unmatched. The CDR3 is CASSYSPGGLVEPDEKLFF. Here the CDR3 DNA reads TGTGCCAGCAGTTACTCTCCAGGGGGCCTAGTCGAGCCGGATGAAAAACTGTTTTTT.

The chain recombines TRBV30 with TRBJ2-5, with D possibly being TRBD2 (5 bases). Trimming pared 1 base from V and 7 bases from J, leaving 7 bases between. Germline loops: CDR1 GTSNPN, CDR2 SVGIG (reference sequence). The CDR3 is 11 amino acids. The chain's CDR3 is CAWSGAGTQYF. The CDR3 nucleotides read TGTGCCTGGAGTGGGGCGGGGACCCAGTACTTC.

This clone was counted a single time. The chain uses TRBV4-1 and TRBJ1-6; D unclear. V was clipped by 2 bases and J by 8 bases, with 13 bases between them. Germline V lookup: CDR1 MGHRA, CDR2 YSYEKL. The CDR3 contains 15 residues. CDR3 in amino acids: CASSQTVTRDSPLHF. CDR3 sequence (DNA): TGCGCCAGCAGCCAAACGGTAACCCGGGATTCACCCCTCCACTTT.

This chain uses TRBV27 with TRBJ1-1; no firm D call. The CDR3 sequence is 11 residues long. Deletions cut 6 bases from V and 5 bases from J, with 7 bases between. The germline V gene encodes CDR1 MNHEY and CDR2 SMNVEV (reference sequence). The CDR3 sequence: CASRRETEAFF. Written as DNA, the CDR3 is TGTGCCAGCAGGCGGGAGACTGAAGCTTTCTTT.

This clone was counted only a few times. The genes are TRBV15 and TRBJ2-3; 12 bases fit TRBD2. This CDR3 has 21 residues. Trimming took 0 bases from V and 5 from J; bases not matched to a gene: 18. The V gene's germline CDR1 is LNHNV and CDR2 YYDKDF (reference sequence). The CDR3 reads CATSRDPASGRANFYGDTQYF. CDR3 coding DNA: TGTGCCACCAGCAGAGATCCGGCTAGCGGGAGGGCCAACTTTTACGGAGATACGCAGTATTTT.

The genes are TRBV30 and TRBJ1-5; a possible D gene is TRBD1 (5 bases). Germline V gene lookup returns CDR1 GTSNPN and CDR2 SVGIG (reference sequence). Trimming took 2 bases from V and 1 from J, leaving 12 bases between them. There are 15 residues in the CDR3. CDR3 residues: CAWSRAGESNQPQHF. The DNA for the CDR3 is TGTGCCTGGAGTCGCGCGGGGGAGAGCAATCAGCCCCAGCATTTT.

V gene TRBV7-9 combines with J gene TRBJ1-1, with 10 bases fitting TRBD1. Germline trimming cut 5 bases from V and 2 bases from J; bases unmatched to any gene: 8. The CDR3 has 16 amino acids. Per germline, CDR1 SEHNR and CDR2 FQNEAQ (reference sequence). CDR3 in amino acids: CASSLGDRGYNTEAFF. CDR3 bases: TGTGCCAGCAGCCTGGGGGACAGGGGTTACAACACTGAAGCTTTCTTT.

The rearrangement joins TRBV5-1 to TRBJ2-3; TRBD2 might be the D (7 bases). CDR3 length equals 16 residues. V lost 2 bases and J lost 2, with 15 bases in between. Germline V CDR1 and CDR2: SGHRS, YFSETQ. The CDR3 sequence is CASSLRGGLNTDTQYF. The CDR3 bases are TGCGCCAGCAGCTTAAGGGGGGGCTTAAACACAGATACGCAGTATTTT. Full variable domain (outside the CDR3, taken from reference TRBV5-1 and TRBJ2-3): KAGVTQTPRYLIKTRGQQVTLSCSPISGHRSVSWYQQTPGQGLQFLFEYFSETQRNKGNFPGRFSGRQFSNSRSEMNVSTLELGDSALYLCASSLRGGLNTDTQYFGPGTRLTVL.